This T cell receptor (beta chain) stems from a study of cytomegalovirus exposure and HLA in healthy donors. The study, taken as a whole, reports: The authors later found TCR association rates varying by HLA locus, with DRB1 most and HLA-C fewest. Researchers reported in a later analysis that common viral pathogens appeared linked to several top clusters. Prediction of most subjects' HLA-A and HLA-B alleles by TCR beta sequences was reportedly accurate.

The PCR ran on 60 Vbeta and 13 Jbeta primers. Clones were read by immunoSEQ multiplex PCR, and TCRdb kept only the in-frame ones, dropping some. Of some 130,000 clones detected, around 73% appear once; the ten largest clones hold approximately 1.5%. About this clone: The antigen remains unidentified.

This CDR3 comprises 13 residues. The V end lost 3 bases, the J end lost 7 bases, and 12 bases lay between the germline ends. CDR1 LNHDA and CDR2 SQIVND come from the germline V gene (reference sequence). This TCR was recovered from a female donor in good health and CMV-seronegative. The specimen was PBMCs. The chain couples TRBV19 to TRBJ1-2; possibly TRBD1 for D (5 bases). The CDR3 DNA reads as TGTGCCAGTAGTATCCCGACAGCCCTTGGCTACACCTTC. This codes for CASSIPTALGYTF.